What follows is one TCR beta chain and its context. Its antigen is unknown. This record comes from a study of cytomegalovirus exposure and HLA in healthy donors. Findings and caveats of the study: Both high specificity and high sensitivity reportedly marked the classifier's diagnosis of cytomegalovirus status. Later analysis associated a missense DCLRE1C variant with TCR beta V- and J-gene trimming. Fewer N-insertions than the roughly 670-donor mean were reportedly shown by an Asian-associated ancestry cluster in a later analysis. Most sequenced TCRs were rare (though some public TCRs occurred in many donors).

Germline CDR1 reads SNHLY; CDR2 reads FYNNEI. Trimming shortened V by 4 bases and J by 0 bases, and 15 bases separated the two germline ends. The CDR3 length is 16 residues. The primer mix had 60 Vbeta and 13 Jbeta primers. The table came from immunoSEQ multiplex PCR; TCRdb's copy has only in-frame clones and leaves some out. The profile shows 100,000 to 150,000 clones, about 78% of them singletons. The chain carries TRBV2 and TRBJ1-2; D ambiguous. Sequenced: PBMCs. This TCR was recovered from a human donor in good health. DNA of the CDR3: TGTGCCAGCAGTGGTCCGGGGTCCAGATCTAACTATGGCTACACCTTC. Protein sequence: CASSGPGSRSNYGYTF.